A selection of T cell receptor beta chains follows, all from one sample in a study of OX40 agonist ivuxolimab in advanced cancers. Only in-frame clones appear in the TCRdb table, and some are missing; sequencing was by immunoSEQ multiplex PCR. Seen here are about 16,000 clones, more than 75% observed once, and the top ten hold under 55%. The material sequenced was CD4+ or CD8+ T cells sorted from blood, taken in a trial of the OX40 agonist ivuxolimab. The receptors stem from an adult with an advanced solid tumor such as melanoma, head and neck, liver or kidney cancer. Both conserved end residues are part of each CDR3. The D gene is left open where the match is weak. The size of a clone is reported for some rows only, either as once, few or many, or as a class for expanded clones.

v_gene: TRBV27
d_gene: TRBD2
abundance: -
j_gene: TRBJ2-1
CDR3nt: TGTGCCAGCAGTTCTCTAGCGGGGGGGTCCTACAATGAGCAGTTCTTC
CDR3aa: CASSSLAGGSYNEQFF

v_gene: TRBV9
d_gene: -
abundance: -
j_gene: TRBJ2-1
CDR3nt: TGTGCCAGCAGCGTCGGACACCCCCATGAGCAGTTCTTC
CDR3aa: CASSVGHPHEQFF

v_gene: TRBV7-8
d_gene: TRBD2
abundance: few
j_gene: TRBJ2-3
CDR3nt: TGTGCCAGCAGCTTAGTAGCGGGTCGGGGAGATACGCAGTATTTT
CDR3aa: CASSLVAGRGDTQYF

v_gene: TRBV4-3
d_gene: -
abundance: -
j_gene: TRBJ1-2
CDR3nt: TGCGCCAGCAGCCAAGGTCAGGGGAACTATTATGGCGGCTACACCTTC
CDR3aa: CASSQGQGNYYGGYTF

v_gene: TRBV27
d_gene: -
abundance: -
j_gene: TRBJ2-2
CDR3nt: TGTGCCAGCGGACGAACCGAGAACCTGAACACCGGGGAGCTGTTTTTT
CDR3aa: CASGRTENLNTGELFF

v_gene: TRBV7-8
d_gene: TRBD2
abundance: -
j_gene: TRBJ2-1
CDR3nt: TGTGCCAGCAGCCCTAGCGGGGGGGAATCCTACAATGAGCAGTTCTTC
CDR3aa: CASSPSGGESYNEQFF

v_gene: TRBV5-4
d_gene: -
abundance: -
j_gene: TRBJ2-5
CDR3nt: TGTGCCAGCAGGGGACAAGGAGAGACCCAGTACTTC
CDR3aa: CASRGQGETQYF

v_gene: TRBV4-1
d_gene: -
abundance: -
j_gene: TRBJ2-3
CDR3nt: TGCGCCAGCTCCTCGGGGGCGAAGGATACGCAGTATTTT
CDR3aa: CASSSGAKDTQYF

v_gene: TRBV4-1
d_gene: -
abundance: few
j_gene: TRBJ2-4
CDR3nt: TGCGCCAGCAGCCCCGGTGGAAACATTCAGTACTTC
CDR3aa: CASSPGGNIQYF

v_gene: TRBV11-2
d_gene: -
abundance: -
j_gene: TRBJ1-5
CDR3nt: TGTGCCAGCAGCCACGGGGAGGGTCTCGTTCAGCCCCAGCATTTT
CDR3aa: CASSHGEGLVQPQHF

v_gene: TRBV7-6
d_gene: -
abundance: once
j_gene: TRBJ2-5
CDR3nt: TGTGCCAGCAGCTTACCCCTCCCGCCGACCCAGTACTTC
CDR3aa: CASSLPLPPTQYF

v_gene: TRBV7-9
d_gene: TRBD2
abundance: -
j_gene: TRBJ2-3
CDR3nt: TGTGCCAGCGAAGGCCGGGGGGGTCTGTCATCAGATACGCAGTATTTT
CDR3aa: CASEGRGGLSSDTQYF

v_gene: TRBV28
d_gene: -
abundance: -
j_gene: TRBJ1-1
CDR3nt: TGTGCCAGCAGTCTACAGGTGGAAAGTAACACTGAAGCTTTCTTT
CDR3aa: CASSLQVESNTEAFF

v_gene: TRBV11-1
d_gene: TRBD1
abundance: -
j_gene: TRBJ2-6
CDR3nt: TGTGCCAGCAGCTCTCGGGACAGGGTAGGTGGGGCCAACGTCCTGACTTTC
CDR3aa: CASSSRDRVGGANVLTF

v_gene: TRBV11-2
d_gene: -
abundance: -
j_gene: TRBJ2-7
CDR3nt: TGTGCCAGCAGCTTAGGGCGGGGACAGATCTACGAGCAGTACTTC
CDR3aa: CASSLGRGQIYEQYF

v_gene: TRBV27
d_gene: -
abundance: -
j_gene: TRBJ1-4
CDR3nt: TGTGCCACACGTTCTTGGTTCGAAGGCAAACTGTTTTTT
CDR3aa: CATRSWFEGKLFF

v_gene: TRBV7-9
d_gene: TRBD1
abundance: -
j_gene: TRBJ1-5
CDR3nt: TGTGCCAGCAGTACAGGGGGCAATCAGCCCCAGCATTTT
CDR3aa: CASSTGGNQPQHF

v_gene: TRBV13
d_gene: -
abundance: medium-sized
j_gene: TRBJ2-7
CDR3nt: TGTGCCAGCAGCCTTACCCCGAGCCACGAGCAGTACTTC
CDR3aa: CASSLTPSHEQYF

v_gene: TRBV6-4
d_gene: TRBD2
abundance: once
j_gene: TRBJ2-7
CDR3nt: TGTGCCAGCAGTTACGGGACTAGCGGCTACGAGCAGTACTTC
CDR3aa: CASSYGTSGYEQYF

v_gene: TRBV2
d_gene: TRBD1
abundance: few
j_gene: TRBJ2-2
CDR3nt: TGTGCCAGGACGACAGGGGGCACCGGGGAGCTGTTTTTT
CDR3aa: CARTTGGTGELFF

v_gene: TRBV19
d_gene: -
abundance: -
j_gene: TRBJ2-3
CDR3nt: TGTGCCAGTAATCCGGGCAGGGCGTCCGATACGCAGTATTTT
CDR3aa: CASNPGRASDTQYF